The clone carrying this T cell receptor beta chain was detected once. Per germline, CDR1 SGHAT and CDR2 FQNNGV. Trimming removed 4 bases at V and 6 bases at J, with 19 bases between. This CDR3 spans 15 amino acids. The data were obtained in a study of OX40 agonist ivuxolimab in advanced cancers. Profiled with immunoSEQ multiplex PCR; TCRdb holds only in-frame clones, not every one. The sample includes 81,000 or so clones, approximately 94% of them seen just once. The sequencing used CD4+ or CD8+ T cells sorted from blood, collected in a trial of the OX40 agonist ivuxolimab. This sequence joins TRBV11-2 and TRBJ2-7; D not resolved. This TCR came from an adult with an advanced solid tumor such as melanoma, head and neck, liver or kidney cancer. Here the CDR3 DNA reads TGTGCCAGCAGCTCAGCACCCTCACAGTCTCTCGAGCAGTACTTC. It yields the protein CASSSAPSQSLEQYF.